The rows below give T cell receptor beta chains drawn from one sample of a study of read filtering for tumor transcriptome and immune sequencing. From the reads, TCRdb called clonotypes with MiXCR, one entry per CDR3 protein. The data hold under 150,000 distinct CDR3 sequences, with around 13% observed a single time. What was sequenced was a population of CD138-negative cells sorted from bone marrow. Source of these receptors: a donor aged 40 or older with multiple myeloma. Each CDR3 is given with its conserved first and last residue. D genes are given only for firm matches. Only part of the rows carry a size: once, few, many, or a class if the clone is expanded.

v_gene	abundance	j_gene	d_gene	CDR3nt	CDR3aa
TRBV4-1	-	TRBJ2-5	-	TGCGCCAGCAGTAAAGCGGGACAGCAGAAAGAGACCCAGTGCTTC	CASSKAGQQKETQCF
TRBV29-1	many	TRBJ2-7	-	TGCAGCGTTGACTCCGGATCCTACGAGCAGTACTTC	CSVDSGSYEQYF
TRBV4-1	many	TRBJ2-4	TRBD2	TGCGCCAGCAGCCTCTTCGGGACTAGCGGGAGAAGTACCAAAAACATTCAGTACTTC	CASSLFGTSGRSTKNIQYF
TRBV7-8	few	TRBJ2-7	-	TGTGCCAGCAGCTTACCGACAGGCCTCTCCTACGAGCAGTACTTC	CASSLPTGLSYEQYF
TRBV18	many	TRBJ1-1	TRBD1	TGTGCCAGCTCACCAGGACAGGGGGACCGCACTGAAGCTTTCTTT	CASSPGQGDRTEAFF
TRBV7-3	many	TRBJ2-1	-	TGTGCCAGCAGCGCGGGGTTTAACAATGAGCAGTTCTTC	CASSAGFNNEQFF
TRBV7-2	many	TRBJ2-7	TRBD1	TGTGCTACGGGACAGGAACCCTACGAGCAGTACTTC	CATGQEPYEQYF
TRBV2	many	TRBJ2-7	-	TGTGCCAGCGAAGGAGGATCCTACGAGCAGTACTTC	CASEGGSYEQYF
TRBV18	many	TRBJ2-1	TRBD1	TGTGCCAGCTCACCAAGGACAGGGAGTGACAATGAGCAGTTCTTC	CASSPRTGSDNEQFF
TRBV29-1	many	TRBJ2-7	TRBD1	TGCAGCGTTGAGGGACAGGGGGAGACCTACGAGCAGTACTTC	CSVEGQGETYEQYF
TRBV7-9	-	TRBJ2-3	-	TGTGACAGCAGTCGGAATACGCAGTATTTT	CDSSRNTQYF
TRBV29-1	few	TRBJ2-7	-	TGCAGCGTTGGTGGGCAGGACCCCTACGAGCAGTACTTC	CSVGGQDPYEQYF
TRBV29-1	many	TRBJ2-1	TRBD2	TGCAGCGTTGGGACTAGCGCCAATGAGCAGTTCTTC	CSVGTSANEQFF
TRBV6-1	many	TRBJ2-1	TRBD2	TGTGCCAGCCGAGAGCGGGAGCCCCGATTCGATGAGCAGTTCTTC	CASREREPRFDEQFF
TRBV7-2	-	TRBJ2-1	-	TGTGCCAGCAGCTTAGTTGTTAGGTACAATGAGCAGTTCTTC	CASSLVVRYNEQFF
TRBV2	-	TRBJ2-1	-	TGTGCCAGCCGGGACTCCATCTACAATGAGCAGTTCTTC	CASRDSIYNEQFF
TRBV7-3	many	TRBJ2-3	TRBD2	TGTGCCAGCAGCTTTCTTAGACTAGCGGGAGTGACAGATACGCAGTATTTT	CASSFLRLAGVTDTQYF
TRBV5-1	many	TRBJ1-1	-	TGCGCCAGCAGCCCAGGACACCCGAACACTGAAGCTTTCTTT	CASSPGHPNTEAFF
TRBV7-9	many	TRBJ1-1	-	TGTGCCAGCAGCCCGACCCCGGGAGTATCTGAAGCTTTCTTT	CASSPTPGVSEAFF
TRBV4-1	many	TRBJ2-1	TRBD2	TGCGCCAGCAGCCAAGCGGGAGGGCCAATTGAGCAGTTCTTC	CASSQAGGPIEQFF
TRBV4-1	many	TRBJ2-2	-	TGCGCCAGCAGCCAAGTCTTAGGGGCCGGGGAGCTGTTTTTT	CASSQVLGAGELFF
TRBV20-1	many	TRBJ2-3	-	TGCAGCTATAGGGCCCCCAACACAGATACGCAGTATTTT	CSYRAPNTDTQYF
TRBV2	-	TRBJ1-5	-	TGTGACAGCAGTTCCCCCCTAGGGGGGTTTCAGCCTCAGCATTTT	CDSSSPLGGFQPQHF
TRBV12-3/TRBV12-4	few	TRBJ1-3	TRBD1	TGTGCCAGCCGCGGGGGCCGGGACAGGGCTGGAAACACCATATATTTT	CASRGGRDRAGNTIYF
TRBV7-9	few	TRBJ1-1	-	TGTGCCAGCAGCTCCGGCCCCACTGAAGCTTTCTTT	CASSSGPTEAFF
TRBV11-2	many	TRBJ2-2	-	TGTGCCAGCAGCTTAGACAGAATGAACACCGGGGAGCTGTTTTTT	CASSLDRMNTGELFF
TRBV4-1	few	TRBJ2-3	TRBD2	TGCGCCAGCAGCCACCGGGGGGGTAGCGGAGAGGATACGCAGTATTTT	CASSHRGGSGEDTQYF
TRBV27	many	TRBJ2-3	-	TGTGCCAGCAGTTCCCCATGGAGTAGTAGGACAGATACGCAGTATTTT	CASSSPWSSRTDTQYF
TRBV6-2/TRBV6-3	many	TRBJ2-7	-	TGTGCCAGCTCGAGCGCCTCCTACGAGCAGTACTTC	CASSSASYEQYF
TRBV6-5	many	TRBJ2-7	TRBD1	TGTGCCAGCAGTCCCAGGACAGGACGCGAGCAGTACTTC	CASSPRTGREQYF
TRBV5-4	-	TRBJ2-7	-	TGTGCCAGCAGCCGCGAGTATTCCTACGAGCAGTACTTC	CASSREYSYEQYF
TRBV20-1	many	TRBJ2-7	-	TGCAGTGCTTCCGGGGTGGCTTCCTACGAGCAGTACTTC	CSASGVASYEQYF
TRBV10-3	few	TRBJ1-1	-	TGTGCCATCAGCCCTCGAGGGATGAACACTGAAGCTTTCTTT	CAISPRGMNTEAFF
TRBV15	many	TRBJ1-1	-	TGTGCCACCAGCATTGACAGAGGTGACACTGAAGCTTTCTTT	CATSIDRGDTEAFF
TRBV3-1	many	TRBJ1-1	-	TGTGCCAGCAGCCAAGAACCGAGGAACACTGAAGCTTTCTTT	CASSQEPRNTEAFF
TRBV2	many	TRBJ1-1	TRBD1	TGTGCCAGCAGGGAGACAGGGGCCGTCACTGAAGCTTTCTTT	CASRETGAVTEAFF
TRBV6-1	many	TRBJ2-1	TRBD2	TGTGCCAGCAGCGCGAACATAGCGGGAGCGGGAGAGCAGTTCTTC	CASSANIAGAGEQFF
TRBV6-5	many	TRBJ2-3	-	TGTGCCAGCAGGTTCACAGATACGCAGTATTTT	CASRFTDTQYF
TRBV20-1	many	TRBJ2-3	TRBD2	TGCAGTGCTAGTCGTAGCGGGCCCTACACAGATACGCAGTATTTT	CSASRSGPYTDTQYF